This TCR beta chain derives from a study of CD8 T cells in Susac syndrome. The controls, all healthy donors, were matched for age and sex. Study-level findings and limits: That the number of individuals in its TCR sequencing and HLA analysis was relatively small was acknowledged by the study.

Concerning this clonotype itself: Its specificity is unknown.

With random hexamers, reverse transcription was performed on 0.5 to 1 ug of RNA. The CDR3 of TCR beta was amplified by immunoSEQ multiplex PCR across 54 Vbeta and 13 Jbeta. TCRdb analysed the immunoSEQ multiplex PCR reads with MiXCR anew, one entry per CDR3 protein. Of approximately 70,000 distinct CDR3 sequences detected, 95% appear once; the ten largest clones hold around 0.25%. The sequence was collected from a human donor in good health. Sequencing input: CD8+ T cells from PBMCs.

The CDR3 loop is CASSFDIQDEQYF. The CDR3 nucleotides read TGTGCCAGCAGCTTCGACATCCAGGACGAGCAGTACTTC. The J gene is TRBJ2-7, the V gene TRBV7-6; no clear D gene. Trimming stripped 3 bases from V and 5 bases from J, with 11 bases between. The CDR3 consists of 13 residues. CDR1 is SGHVS and CDR2 is FNYEAQ in the germline V gene.